A selection of T cell receptor beta chains follows, all from one sample in a study of T-cell memory formation after mild COVID-19. MiXCR, run by TCRdb on the 5' RACE reads, gives a single entry per CDR3 protein. The repertoire consists of 350,000 to 500,000 distinct CDR3 sequences, with 20% to 25% occurring once and the leading ten covering 10% to 15%. Sample: PBMCs or a T cell subset sorted from them (not recorded which). The receptors originated from an adult woman who had mild COVID-19 (a few samples of this study predate the infection). Cell type and time point are not known. CDR3s include the opening cysteine and the closing phenylalanine or tryptophan. Each record gives: V gene, J gene, clone size, D gene, CDR3 DNA, CDR3 protein. D genes are given only for firm matches. Clone size is not always given. Where it is, it says once, few, many or a class for expanded clones.

V gene: TRBV7-2; J gene: TRBJ2-3; clone size: NA; D gene: NA; CDR3 DNA: TGTGCCAGCAGCTTAGAAGATCTGGATACGCAGTATTTT; CDR3 protein: CASSLEDLDTQYF
V gene: TRBV18; J gene: TRBJ1-5; clone size: few; D gene: NA; CDR3 DNA: TGTGCCAGCTCACAGACAGACGCTCAGCCCCAGCATTTT; CDR3 protein: CASSQTDAQPQHF
V gene: TRBV12-3/TRBV12-4; J gene: TRBJ1-1; clone size: few; D gene: NA; CDR3 DNA: TGTGCCAGCAGTTTATTAAGTTCAGGGAGCACTGAAGCTTTCTTT; CDR3 protein: CASSLLSSGSTEAFF
V gene: TRBV11-2; J gene: TRBJ2-5; clone size: NA; D gene: NA; CDR3 DNA: TGTGCCAGCAGCGACCGGGGGACCGGTGGGGAGACCCAGTACTTC; CDR3 protein: CASSDRGTGGETQYF
V gene: TRBV7-3; J gene: TRBJ2-2; clone size: NA; D gene: NA; CDR3 DNA: TGTGCCAGCAGCCTGACACACACCGGGGAGCTGTTTTTT; CDR3 protein: CASSLTHTGELFF
V gene: TRBV20-1; J gene: TRBJ2-7; clone size: NA; D gene: NA; CDR3 DNA: TGCAGTGCTAGAGATGCTGGCGACGAGCAGTACTTC; CDR3 protein: CSARDAGDEQYF
V gene: TRBV20-1; J gene: TRBJ2-7; clone size: NA; D gene: NA; CDR3 DNA: TGCAGTGCTAGAGATCCCCTCTTGGGCTCCTACGAGCAGTACTTC; CDR3 protein: CSARDPLLGSYEQYF
V gene: TRBV14; J gene: TRBJ2-6; clone size: NA; D gene: NA; CDR3 DNA: TGTGCCAGCAGCCACCCCGTAGGGACTGGGGCCAACGTCCTGACTTTC; CDR3 protein: CASSHPVGTGANVLTF
V gene: TRBV19; J gene: TRBJ2-1; clone size: few; D gene: TRBD2; CDR3 DNA: TGTGCCACCCGGTGGGGCGGGGGGTACAATGAGCAGTTCTTC; CDR3 protein: CATRWGGGYNEQFF
V gene: TRBV7-2; J gene: TRBJ2-1; clone size: few; D gene: TRBD2; CDR3 DNA: TGTGCCAGCAGCGCAAACGCCGGGACTAGCGGGGGGGACTACAATGAGCAGTTCTTC; CDR3 protein: CASSANAGTSGGDYNEQFF
V gene: TRBV7-9; J gene: TRBJ1-5; clone size: NA; D gene: TRBD1; CDR3 DNA: TGTGCCAGCAGCTGGGACAGGGACGGTCAGCCCCAGCATTTT; CDR3 protein: CASSWDRDGQPQHF
V gene: TRBV7-6; J gene: TRBJ2-7; clone size: many; D gene: NA; CDR3 DNA: TGTGCCAGCAGCTTAGCAGGGGGCGAGCAGTACTTC; CDR3 protein: CASSLAGGEQYF
V gene: TRBV9; J gene: TRBJ2-7; clone size: many; D gene: NA; CDR3 DNA: TGTGCCAGCAGCGCGCAGGGATACGAGCAGTACTTC; CDR3 protein: CASSAQGYEQYF
V gene: TRBV5-4; J gene: TRBJ2-5; clone size: NA; D gene: NA; CDR3 DNA: TGTGCCAGCAGCTTGGAGGGGGAGTCCACCCAGTACTTC; CDR3 protein: CASSLEGESTQYF
V gene: TRBV4-1; J gene: TRBJ1-4; clone size: few; D gene: TRBD1; CDR3 DNA: TGCGCCAGCAGCCAAGTGAGGACAGGGGGGGCAAAACTGTTTTTT; CDR3 protein: CASSQVRTGGAKLFF
V gene: TRBV4-1; J gene: TRBJ1-2; clone size: few; D gene: NA; CDR3 DNA: TGCGCCAGCAGCGCAAGGTTAGAGGAAGAGGGTCATGGCTACACCTTC; CDR3 protein: CASSARLEEEGHGYTF
V gene: TRBV7-6; J gene: TRBJ1-1; clone size: NA; D gene: NA; CDR3 DNA: TGTGCCAGCAGCTTAGCGCGGGCAGGCAGGAACACTGAAGCTTTCTTT; CDR3 protein: CASSLARAGRNTEAFF
V gene: TRBV18; J gene: TRBJ2-1; clone size: NA; D gene: TRBD2; CDR3 DNA: TGTGCCAGCTCACCACCGCCCGGGGCGGGGGGGCCTGGTGAGCAGTTCTTC; CDR3 protein: CASSPPPGAGGPGEQFF
V gene: TRBV12-3/TRBV12-4; J gene: TRBJ1-1; clone size: few; D gene: NA; CDR3 DNA: TGTGCCAGCAGTTTAGAAGGGTTGGGAATCTACACTGAAGCTTTCTTT; CDR3 protein: CASSLEGLGIYTEAFF
V gene: TRBV10-3; J gene: TRBJ2-1; clone size: NA; D gene: TRBD2; CDR3 DNA: TGTGCCATCGCTCTAGCGGGAGAGAATGAGCAGTTCTTC; CDR3 protein: CAIALAGENEQFF
V gene: TRBV4-1; J gene: TRBJ2-3; clone size: NA; D gene: NA; CDR3 DNA: TGCGCCAGCAGCCAGGGGGGGGCAGTCGGTACAGATACGCAGTATTTT; CDR3 protein: CASSQGGAVGTDTQYF
V gene: TRBV7-2; J gene: TRBJ2-1; clone size: many; D gene: NA; CDR3 DNA: TGTGCCAGCAGCGCGGGACAGAAAAGCAATGAGCAGTTCTTC; CDR3 protein: CASSAGQKSNEQFF
V gene: TRBV12-3/TRBV12-4; J gene: TRBJ2-2; clone size: NA; D gene: NA; CDR3 DNA: TGTGCCAGCAGTTTAGCGGGGAGAATGAACACCGGGGAGCTGTTTTTT; CDR3 protein: CASSLAGRMNTGELFF
V gene: TRBV3-1; J gene: TRBJ2-3; clone size: NA; D gene: NA; CDR3 DNA: TGTGCCAGCAGCCAAGCTTCAGCACCAGATACGCAGTATTTT; CDR3 protein: CASSQASAPDTQYF
V gene: TRBV5-1; J gene: TRBJ2-2; clone size: NA; D gene: NA; CDR3 DNA: TGCGCCAGCAGCTTGTATCTCGGGGAGCTGTTTTTT; CDR3 protein: CASSLYLGELFF
V gene: TRBV4-3; J gene: TRBJ2-7; clone size: few; D gene: TRBD2; CDR3 DNA: TGCGCCAGCAGCCATGGCCATGATAGCGGGAAACTAGGCGAGCAGTACTTC; CDR3 protein: CASSHGHDSGKLGEQYF
V gene: TRBV6-2/TRBV6-3; J gene: TRBJ2-3; clone size: NA; D gene: TRBD2; CDR3 DNA: TGTGCCAGCAGTTACTCCACGATCGGGACTAGCGGGAGGGCTATGAGCACAGATACGCAGTATTTT; CDR3 protein: CASSYSTIGTSGRAMSTDTQYF
V gene: TRBV27; J gene: TRBJ1-4; clone size: few; D gene: NA; CDR3 DNA: TGTGCCAGCAGCACTCGGGGGGGGCCAACTAATGAAAAACTGTTTTTT; CDR3 protein: CASSTRGGPTNEKLFF
V gene: TRBV15; J gene: TRBJ2-7; clone size: NA; D gene: TRBD2; CDR3 DNA: TGTGCCACCAGCAGAGAGACTAGGACTAGCGGGGTCTCCTACGAGCAGTACTTC; CDR3 protein: CATSRETRTSGVSYEQYF
V gene: TRBV27; J gene: TRBJ1-1; clone size: few; D gene: NA; CDR3 DNA: TGTGCCAGCGGATACTCGGTTGGGACTGAAGCTTTCTTT; CDR3 protein: CASGYSVGTEAFF
V gene: TRBV12-3/TRBV12-4; J gene: TRBJ1-2; clone size: NA; D gene: NA; CDR3 DNA: TGTGCCAGCAGTTTGGGAACAGGGTGGGGTAACTATGGCTACACCTTC; CDR3 protein: CASSLGTGWGNYGYTF
V gene: TRBV7-7; J gene: TRBJ2-7; clone size: NA; D gene: TRBD1; CDR3 DNA: TGTGCCAGCAGCTCAATGACAGGGGGGGAGCAGTACTTC; CDR3 protein: CASSSMTGGEQYF
V gene: TRBV6-2/TRBV6-3; J gene: TRBJ2-7; clone size: few; D gene: NA; CDR3 DNA: TGCCCAGTTAGCGGCGGTAAGCCCTACGAGCAGTACTTC; CDR3 protein: CPVSGGKPYEQYF
V gene: TRBV7-9; J gene: TRBJ1-1; clone size: NA; D gene: TRBD1; CDR3 DNA: TGTGCCAGCAGGGGAACGGACAGGGTGAACACTGAAGCTTTCTTT; CDR3 protein: CASRGTDRVNTEAFF
V gene: TRBV20-1; J gene: TRBJ2-1; clone size: few; D gene: TRBD2; CDR3 DNA: TGCAGTGCCCGGACTAGCGGGGGCCTAAATGAGCAGTTCTTC; CDR3 protein: CSARTSGGLNEQFF
V gene: TRBV5-1; J gene: TRBJ2-7; clone size: few; D gene: NA; CDR3 DNA: TGCGCCAGCAGCTTGGAACAGGGCTCCGGGGCCGAGCAGTACTTC; CDR3 protein: CASSLEQGSGAEQYF
V gene: TRBV3-1; J gene: TRBJ2-7; clone size: NA; D gene: NA; CDR3 DNA: TGTGCCAGCAGCCGCGTCCCCCACGAGCAGTACTTC; CDR3 protein: CASSRVPHEQYF